The rows below give T cell receptor beta chains drawn from one sample of a study of OX40 agonist ivuxolimab in advanced cancers. Method: immunoSEQ multiplex PCR; TCRdb's copy keeps in-frame clones and lacks some. This repertoire shows tens of thousands of clones, 86% found once; its top ten account for roughly 3%. The sample here was CD4+ or CD8+ T cells sorted from blood, taken in a trial of the OX40 agonist ivuxolimab. Receptor source: an adult with an advanced solid tumor such as melanoma, head and neck, liver or kidney cancer. Both conserved end residues are part of each CDR3. A D gene is named only where the DNA matches it firmly. Size values are once, few and many counts, or a class for expanded clones, and some rows have none.

V	size	D	J	DNA	CDR3
TRBV6-5	-	-	TRBJ1-1	TGTGCCAGCAGTTATGACCTGAACACTGAAGCTTTCTTT	CASSYDLNTEAFF
TRBV7-3	once	-	TRBJ2-1	TGTGCCAGCAGCTTAAATAGGCAGGTCGGGGGTGAGCAGTTCTTC	CASSLNRQVGGEQFF
TRBV12-2	-	-	TRBJ2-7	TGTGCAAGTCCCCCCCGGGACAGGGAGAGCTACGAGCAGTACTTC	CASPPRDRESYEQYF
TRBV4-2	-	TRBD1	TRBJ1-5	TGTGCCAGCAGCCCACGAGGGGGACAGGGGGCATATAGTCAGCCCCAGCATTTT	CASSPRGGQGAYSQPQHF
TRBV28	-	TRBD2	TRBJ2-1	TGTGCCAGCAGTTTAGCGGGGGTACACAATGAGCAGTTCTTC	CASSLAGVHNEQFF
TRBV6-5	-	-	TRBJ2-5	TGTGCCAGCAGTTACTTGGCAGCGGTGGGGAAGGAGACCCAGTACTTC	CASSYLAAVGKETQYF
TRBV6-5	-	-	TRBJ1-6	TGTGCCAGCAGTTACTCCATCCCAGATTCACCCCTCCACTTT	CASSYSIPDSPLHF
TRBV28	-	-	TRBJ1-6	TGTGCCAGCATCCCACGGGGTCTGGTTGTTTCACCCCTCCACTTT	CASIPRGLVVSPLHF
TRBV5-4	-	TRBD2	TRBJ2-1	TGTGCCACCTCCCGTGGACTAGTATCTTACAATGAGCAGTTCTTC	CATSRGLVSYNEQFF
TRBV5-4	-	-	TRBJ2-5	TGTGCCAGCAGCTTCACAGCGGCAGAGACCCAGTACTTC	CASSFTAAETQYF
TRBV5-1	-	TRBD1	TRBJ2-1	TGCGCCAGCAGCCTACAGGGGACAGGCTACAATGAGCAGTTCTTC	CASSLQGTGYNEQFF
TRBV5-1	-	-	TRBJ2-3	TGCGCCAGCAGCTTGGGCTACAACACAGATACGCAGTATTTT	CASSLGYNTDTQYF
TRBV9	-	TRBD1	TRBJ1-2	TGTGCCAGCAGCTTATTAGGGGGCGCCTATGGCTACACCTTC	CASSLLGGAYGYTF
TRBV7-2	few	-	TRBJ2-7	TGTGCCAGCAGCTTAGCGGGGTGGAAGTCCTACGAGCAGTACTTC	CASSLAGWKSYEQYF
TRBV5-1	-	-	TRBJ2-7	TGCGCCAGCAGCTTGGCCCCAGGGTTATCCTACGAGCAGTACTTC	CASSLAPGLSYEQYF
TRBV7-9	-	TRBD1	TRBJ1-6	TGTGCCAGCACCCGGACAGGGGGGGTAAATTCACCCCTCCACTTT	CASTRTGGVNSPLHF
TRBV5-6	-	-	TRBJ2-3	TGTGCCAGCAGCTTGTTGGCCACAGATACGCAGTATTTT	CASSLLATDTQYF
TRBV10-3	-	TRBD1	TRBJ1-2	TGTGCCATCCGGACAGGGGCTAATGGTGGCTACACCTTC	CAIRTGANGGYTF
TRBV7-2	-	TRBD1	TRBJ2-5	TGTGCCAGCAGCTTAAACAGCGGACAGGGAAAAGAGACCCAGTACTTC	CASSLNSGQGKETQYF
TRBV2	once	-	TRBJ2-4	TGTGCCAGCAGTGAATCGGGCTTCAACATTCAGTACTTC	CASSESGFNIQYF
TRBV19	-	TRBD1	TRBJ1-3	TGTGCCACCCAGGGGGCCCTCGGCTCTGGAAACACCATATATTTT	CATQGALGSGNTIYF
TRBV7-3	few	-	TRBJ1-1	TGTGCCAGCAGCTTAAGGGGAACAGGGACTGAAGCTTTCTTT	CASSLRGTGTEAFF
TRBV10-3	-	TRBD1	TRBJ2-3	TGTGCCGTCGGGGGACAGGGCACAGATACGCAGTATTTT	CAVGGQGTDTQYF
TRBV7-7	-	-	TRBJ2-2	TGTGCTAGCAGCTCGGGACCGATCCGCACCGGGGAGCTGTTTTTT	CASSSGPIRTGELFF
TRBV10-3	-	-	TRBJ2-5	TGTGCCATCCGTGGCGTGGCGGGGGAGACCCAGTACTTC	CAIRGVAGETQYF
TRBV28	once	TRBD1	TRBJ1-2	TGTGCCAGCAGTTCCCCTTCCGGGACAGCCTATGGCTACACCTTC	CASSSPSGTAYGYTF
TRBV11-1	-	TRBD1	TRBJ1-1	TGTGCCAGCAGCTTAGCGCAGGGGACAGGGCCTGAAGCTTTCTTT	CASSLAQGTGPEAFF
TRBV7-8	-	TRBD1	TRBJ1-4	TGTGCCAGCAGCTTAGCGAGGGGACAGCTTGCAACTAATGAAAAACTGTTTTTT	CASSLARGQLATNEKLFF
TRBV7-3	-	TRBD1	TRBJ2-5	TGTGCCAGCAGCCTACTGGGACAGGGAACCTGGGAGACCCAGTACTTC	CASSLLGQGTWETQYF
TRBV7-8	-	-	TRBJ2-2	TGTGCCAGCAGCTTAGCTTTATGGGCCGGGGAGCTGTTTTTT	CASSLALWAGELFF
TRBV5-8	-	-	TRBJ1-3	TGTGCCAGCAGCTCCAGGACAGCTAGCTCTGGAAACACCATATATTTT	CASSSRTASSGNTIYF
TRBV6-5	-	-	TRBJ1-1	TGTGCCAGCAGTTACAGTTCGGCGAACACTGAAGCTTTCTTT	CASSYSSANTEAFF
TRBV7-7	-	TRBD1	TRBJ2-3	TGTGCTAGCAGCTTAGGCGCAGGGGGAGTAGATACGCAGTATTTT	CASSLGAGGVDTQYF
TRBV15	-	-	TRBJ2-7	TGTGCCACCAGCAGGCAACAGTGGGACGAGCAGTACTTC	CATSRQQWDEQYF
TRBV7-2	-	-	TRBJ2-5	TGTGCCAGCAGCTTAGCGGAGCAAGAGACCCAGTACTTC	CASSLAEQETQYF
TRBV7-2	-	-	TRBJ1-1	TGTGCCAGCAGCTTAATGTCGGCGGGGAACACTGAAGCTTTCTTT	CASSLMSAGNTEAFF
TRBV11-3	-	TRBD2	TRBJ2-1	TGTGCCAGCAGCCCCCAGCGGGGGTCCTACAATGAGCAGTTCTTC	CASSPQRGSYNEQFF
TRBV11-3	-	-	TRBJ2-5	TGTGCCAGCAGCTTATTCCAGGGGGGGCAGGAGACCCAGTACTTC	CASSLFQGGQETQYF
TRBV30	-	TRBD1	TRBJ1-2	TGTGCCTGGAGCAAGAATCGGGACAGCATCGGCTACACCTTC	CAWSKNRDSIGYTF
TRBV5-1	-	TRBD1	TRBJ1-1	TGCGCCAGCAGCGTAGGGACAGGGAGGGTCAGCACTGAAGCTTTCTTT	CASSVGTGRVSTEAFF
TRBV4-2	-	TRBD1	TRBJ2-3	TGTGCCAGCAGCCAGGCAGCCCGGGACAGGGGGACAGATACGCAGTATTTT	CASSQAARDRGTDTQYF